This section outlines one T cell receptor (beta chain) sequence together with its context. The antigen is unknown. The germline V and J ends were trimmed by 1 base and 2 bases, with 7 bases remaining between them. There are 14 residues in the CDR3. Germline V CDR1 and CDR2: SGHTA, FQGTGA. The entry originates in a study of CD8+ T cells in alopecia areata. Whole-study results and caveats: Mice showed TCR sharing more clearly than patients did, possibly owing to HLA.

After isolation, RNA underwent reverse transcription to generate cDNA as the sequencing template. The method was immunoSEQ multiplex PCR; TCRdb's version includes in-frame clones alone and lacks a portion of them. The table records some 240,000 clones, more than 45% of them present only once. The chain couples TRBV7-3 to TRBJ2-3, with D possibly being TRBD2 (5 bases). The source is a human donor with alopecia areata. The specimen comprised CD4+ T cells sorted from blood, sampled at week 0. CDR3 sequence: CASSLNGITDTQYF. CDR3 nucleotides: TGTGCCAGCAGCTTAAACGGGATCACAGATACGCAGTATTTT.